This TCR beta chain originates from a study of response to subunit inactivated influenza vaccine. For this clonotype: As yet, its antigen is unknown.

Overall study results and limits: With each seasonal influenza vaccination, the authors suggested, few new T cells are recruited.

TCRdb re-called the RT-PCR reads through MiXCR, storing one row per CDR3 protein. The sample holds 500,000 to 600,000 distinct CDR3 sequences, approximately 15% seen once. CDR1 MNHNS and CDR2 SASEGT come from the germline V gene. This CDR3 has 15 amino acids. The J segment lost 4 bases and the V segment lost 6 bases, leaving 9 bases of the junction unmatched. This specimen consisted of PBMCs from blood, obtained 11 to 12 days after vaccination. The sequence derives from a man in his fifties who received an inactivated influenza vaccine. The chain uses TRBV6-1 and TRBJ1-5, with 7 nucleotides matching TRBD1. CDR3 coding DNA: TGTGCCAGCAGGAGGGGGCCAGGTGAAAATCAGCCCCAGCATTTT. This translates into CASRRGPGENQPQHF.